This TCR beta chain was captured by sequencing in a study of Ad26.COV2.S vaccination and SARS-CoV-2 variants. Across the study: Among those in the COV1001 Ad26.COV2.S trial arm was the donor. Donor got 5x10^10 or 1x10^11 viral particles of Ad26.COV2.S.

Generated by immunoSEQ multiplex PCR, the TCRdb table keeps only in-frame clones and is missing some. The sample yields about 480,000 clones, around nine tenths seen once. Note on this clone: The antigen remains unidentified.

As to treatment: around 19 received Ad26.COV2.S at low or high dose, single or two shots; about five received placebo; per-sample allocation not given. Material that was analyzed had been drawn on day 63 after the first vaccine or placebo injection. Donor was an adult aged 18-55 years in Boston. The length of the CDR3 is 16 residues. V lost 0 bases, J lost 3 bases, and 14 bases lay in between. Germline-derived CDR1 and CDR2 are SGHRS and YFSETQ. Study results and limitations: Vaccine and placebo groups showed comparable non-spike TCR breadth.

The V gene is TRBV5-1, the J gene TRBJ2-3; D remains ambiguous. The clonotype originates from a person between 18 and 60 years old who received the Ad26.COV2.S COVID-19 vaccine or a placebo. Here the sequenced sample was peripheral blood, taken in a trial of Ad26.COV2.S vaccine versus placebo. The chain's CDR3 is CASSLGGLSLTDTQYF. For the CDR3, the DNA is TGCGCCAGCAGCTTGGGTGGTCTGTCTCTTACAGATACGCAGTATTTT.